The 12 T cell receptor beta chains below were found in one sample sequenced in a study of identical twins. TCRdb reprocessed the 5' RACE reads via MiXCR and lists one record per CDR3 protein. The data contain approximately 230,000 distinct CDR3 sequences, 5.5% to 7.5% of them singletons. These same data were also listed under a study on T cells expressing NK-cell markers.

The source material was CD8+ T cells sorted from blood. These receptors all come from a woman aged 18-30 years in good health.

The sample holds many counts of this clonotype. The chain has TRBV2 and TRBJ1-4; D call uncertain. Per the germline V gene, CDR1 is SNHLY and CDR2 is FYNNEI. Trimming left V 6 bases short and J 8 bases short, with 19 bases between. The CDR3 has 15 residues. CDR3 sequence (DNA): TGTGCCAGCAGATACAAAACGGGGAGGGAGGAAAAACTGTTTTTT. This codes for CASRYKTGREEKLFF. Together with reference TRBV2 and TRBJ1-4, the CDR3 gives the full variable domain: EPEVTQTPSHQVTQMGQEVILRCVPISNHLYFYWYRQILGQKVEFLVSFYNNEISEKSEIFDDQFSVERPDGSNFTLKIRSTKLEDSAMYFCASRYKTGREEKLFFGSGTQLSVL.

This clonotype occurred many times. This chain connects TRBV30 to TRBJ2-2; D may be TRBD1 or TRBD2 (6 bases each). The ends were cut back, 1 base at V and 3 bases at J, with 12 bases in the middle. Germline lookup yields CDR1 GTSNPN and CDR2 SVGIG (reference sequence). This CDR3 has 15 amino acids. CDR3 coding DNA: TGTGCCTGGAGTGGGGCAGGGGAGGACACCGGGGAGCTGTTTTTT. Its translation is CAWSGAGEDTGELFF.

Ten or more counts support this clonotype. A much larger clone is a single base away; this may be a read error. The gene calls are TRBV6-5 and TRBJ2-7; D is uncertain. Germline CDR1 reads MNHEY; CDR2 reads SVGAGI. V was shortened by 2 bases and J by 1 base, with 6 bases between the two germline ends. The CDR3 extends over 13 amino acids. CDR3 in amino acids: CASSYAQSYEQYF. The CDR3 DNA sequence: TGTGCCAGCAGTTACGCACAGTCCTACGAGCAGTACTTC.

This clonotype was seen at least ten times. The chain combines TRBV10-2 with TRBJ2-1, with 10 positions matching TRBD2. The CDR3 is 15 amino acids. CDR1 WSHSY and CDR2 SAAADI come from the germline V gene. J gave up 2 bases and V 8 bases, and 6 bases lay outside the gene matches. This CDR3 reads CASQPGLATYNEQFF. In DNA form, the CDR3 reads TGCGCCAGCCAACCGGGACTAGCGACCTACAATGAGCAGTTCTTC.

The chain combines TRBV6-2 or TRBV6-3 with TRBJ2-1; D is possibly TRBD2 (5 bases). The germline V gene encodes CDR1 MNHEY and CDR2 SVGEGT. The CDR3 contains 12 residues. Trimming cost V 4 bases and J 9 bases, with 10 bases left between them. CDR3 amino acids: CASSLLETEQFF. CDR3 nucleotides: TGTGCCAGCAGTTTACTAGAGACTGAGCAGTTCTTC.

This clonotype was observed a few times. The chain recombines TRBV9 with TRBJ2-7; 8 nucleotides line up with TRBD2. V was pared by 0 bases and J by 3 bases, with 5 bases of the junction left unmatched. The CDR3 has 15 residues. Germline values: CDR1 SGDLS, CDR2 YYNGEE. CDR3 protein: CASSVGSGGVYEQYF. The CDR3 region has the DNA TGTGCCAGCAGCGTAGGAAGCGGGGGCGTCTACGAGCAGTACTTC.

This rearrangement joins TRBV20-1 to TRBJ2-1; weak D call: TRBD1 (6 bases). Trimming left V 0 bases short and J 9 bases short, with 24 bases between. There are 17 residues in the CDR3. The V gene's germline CDR1 is DFQATT and CDR2 SNEGSKA (reference sequence). The CDR3 is CSARDRSKGVLLVEQFF. The CDR3, as DNA: TGCAGTGCTAGAGATCGGTCTAAGGGGGTTCTGTTGGTTGAGCAGTTCTTC.

The V and J genes are TRBV7-9 and TRBJ2-3; no firm D call. This CDR3 spans 13 amino acids. V lost 4 bases, J lost 7 bases, and 12 bases lay in between. Germline V lookup: CDR1 SEHNR, CDR2 FQNEAQ (reference sequence). The CDR3 region has the DNA TGTGCCAGCAGCTCAGAAAGGTTGCATACGCAGTATTTT. Protein: CASSSERLHTQYF.

This clonotype came up many times. CDR3 sequence (DNA): TGTGCCAACACTGAAGCTTTCTTT. This translates into CANTEAFF. This rearrangement joins TRBV2 to TRBJ1-1; D not certain. CDR1 and CDR2 (germline): SNHLY, FYNNEI. Trimming took off 10 bases at V and 3 bases at J, with 0 bases between the two ends. The CDR3 spans 8 residues.

This clonotype was observed at least ten times. CDR3 DNA: TGTGCCAGCAGTTACGGAGCGGGGGCCCGTTACAATGAGCAGTTCTTC. Translation: CASSYGAGARYNEQFF. The rearrangement joins TRBV6-5 to TRBJ2-1; 8 positions agree with TRBD2. Trimming cost V 2 bases and J 4 bases; bases outside gene matches: 7. This CDR3 is 16 amino acids long. CDR1 is MNHEY and CDR2 is SVGAGI in the germline V gene.

This clonotype occurred many times. The rearrangement uses TRBV14 and TRBJ2-5; 9 bases map to TRBD2. J lost 3 bases, V lost 1 base, and 9 bases had no gene match. The CDR3 sequence is 17 residues long. The germline V gene has CDR1 SGHDN and CDR2 FVKESK. Here the CDR3 DNA reads TGTGCCAGCAGCCAAGCCGGGGGGCTAGCGGGAAAAGAGACCCAGTACTTC. It is translated as CASSQAGGLAGKETQYF.

This clonotype was detected only a few times. The chain couples TRBV30 to TRBJ1-2, with 8 bases identical to TRBD1. The V gene end was trimmed by 3 bases and the J gene end by 6 bases; junction bases not matched to a gene: 6. Germline lookup yields CDR1 GTSNPN and CDR2 SVGIG (reference sequence). The CDR3 is 13 residues long. CDR3 residues: CAWRTGEVNGYTF. DNA of the CDR3: TGTGCCTGGAGGACAGGGGAGGTAAATGGCTACACCTTC.